This T cell receptor beta chain was observed in a study of early T cells in non-severe SARS-CoV-2 infection. Overall study: Sequencing input comprised bulk RNA from unsorted whole blood; chain pairing was not available.

Trimming removed 5 bases from V and 2 bases from J; junction bases left unmatched: 7. The CDR3 is made up of 15 amino acids. CDR1 is SGHNT and CDR2 is YYREEE in the germline V gene (reference sequence). This clonotype occurred many times. Its antigen is as yet unknown. Points from the study as a whole: Matches to VDJdb favored anti-spike CD8 responses and missed private and CD4 specificities.

Individual cDNA molecules received unique molecular identifiers during library preparation. In TCRdb, the 5' RACE reads were re-called with MiXCR into one record per CDR3 protein. This table holds about 15,000 distinct CDR3 sequences, under 7% found once. This clonotype was sampled from an adult who was a healthcare worker with PCR-confirmed SARS-CoV-2 infection or an uninfected control (not recorded which). Sequencing was performed on whole blood, taken at baseline. The chain uses TRBV5-4 and TRBJ1-1; 9 bases agree with TRBD1. CDR3 in amino acids: CASRGNRGLNTEAFF. The CDR3 DNA is TGTGCCAGCAGGGGTAACAGGGGGCTAAACACTGAAGCTTTCTTT.